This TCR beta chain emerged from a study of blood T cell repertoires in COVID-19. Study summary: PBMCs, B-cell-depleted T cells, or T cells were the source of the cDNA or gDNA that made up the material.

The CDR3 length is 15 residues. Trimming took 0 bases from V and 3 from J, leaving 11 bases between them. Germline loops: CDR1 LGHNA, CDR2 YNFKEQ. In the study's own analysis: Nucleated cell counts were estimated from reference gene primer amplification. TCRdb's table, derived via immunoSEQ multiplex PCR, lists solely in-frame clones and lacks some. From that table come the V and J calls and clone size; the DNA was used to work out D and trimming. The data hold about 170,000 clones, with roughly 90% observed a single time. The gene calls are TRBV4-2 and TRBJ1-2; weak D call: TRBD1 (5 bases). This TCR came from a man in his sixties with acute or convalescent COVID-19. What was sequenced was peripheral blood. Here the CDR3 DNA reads TGTGCCAGCAGCCAAGAGGCGGGACGAGACTATGGCTACACCTTC. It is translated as CASSQEAGRDYGYTF.